These T cell receptor beta chains were read from a single sample in a study of T-cell memory formation after mild COVID-19. Each CDR3 protein gets one entry after TCRdb re-called the 5' RACE reads with MiXCR. The repertoire has about 310,000 distinct CDR3 sequences, roughly a fifth of them found once; the top ten carry roughly 21%. Sequencing input: PBMCs or a T cell subset sorted from them (not recorded which). The receptors were gathered from a man between 18 and 35 years old who had mild COVID-19 (a few samples of this study predate the infection). Cell type and time point are not known. CDR3s include the opening cysteine and the closing phenylalanine or tryptophan.

V	CDR3
TRBV7-2	CASSLTGGAETQYF
TRBV7-2	CASSRTQGGGTEAFF
TRBV7-8	CASSSQTGAPSVSGNTIYF
TRBV28	CASTSWGGSTDTQYF
TRBV11-2	CASSVLPGGGYTF
TRBV6-6	CAGQGAAGYTF
TRBV12-3/TRBV12-4	CASRGSGFHTDTQYF
TRBV6-5	CASSPPGDNTDTQYF
TRBV9	CASSTSGRTDTQYF
TRBV7-2	CASSSPPRTRLHEQFF
TRBV18	CASSPREGGHYEQYF
TRBV6-5	CASRPGLQEPYEQYF
TRBV5-1	CASSLTSGGEFYEQFF
TRBV6-5	CASSLYERDEAFF
TRBV29-1	CSVSLTGEGETQYF
TRBV29-1	CSVAGQGIYNEQFF
TRBV6-2/TRBV6-3	CASSYATGLPYNEQFF
TRBV6-5	CASSTDQLTGELFF
TRBV7-6	CASSLADNSPLHF
TRBV28	CASSPTGTGANEQFF
TRBV12-3/TRBV12-4	CASSPDRGSSGELFF
TRBV12-3/TRBV12-4	CASSPYNTGELFF
TRBV29-1	CSAPRSGQGASGYTF
TRBV5-1	CASSLWLAGVVEQFF